Listed here are 9 T cell receptor beta chains from one sample, sequenced in a study of circulating and synovial CD4+ cells in juvenile arthritis. Profiling relied on immunoSEQ multiplex PCR, and the TCRdb table lists in-frame clones only, not all of them. This sample has around 32,000 clones, with around 95% found just once. The sample was CD4+ T cells from blood. These TCRs come from a human donor with juvenile idiopathic arthritis.

The rearrangement links TRBV4-2 to TRBJ1-4; D unclear. The CDR3 is made up of 16 amino acids. Germline lookup yields CDR1 LGHNA and CDR2 YNFKEQ. V was trimmed by 2 bases and J by 8 bases, leaving 18 bases between them. CDR3 sequence reads: CASSQKTASEEEKLFF. Written as DNA, the CDR3 is TGTGCCAGCAGCCAAAAAACGGCATCCGAGGAGGAAAAACTGTTTTTT.

The CDR3 sequence is CASSQVALAGRTDTQYF. The CDR3 DNA sequence: TGCGCCAGCAGCCAAGTTGCCCTAGCGGGTCGGACAGATACGCAGTATTTT. The chain combines TRBV4-1 with TRBJ2-3; 8 nucleotides align to TRBD2. V shed 1 base and J 3 bases; nucleotides not matched to a gene: 9. The CDR3 sequence is 17 residues long. Germline CDR1 is MGHRA and CDR2 is YSYEKL.

This rearrangement joins TRBV19 to TRBJ2-1, with 10 bases that match TRBD1. This CDR3 region has 15 residues. V lost 8 bases and J lost 3; bases outside the gene matches: 7. The germline gives CDR1 LNHDA, CDR2 SQIVND (reference sequence). DNA of the CDR3: TGTGCCAGTGGGGTGGGGGACAGGGGCTACAATGAGCAGTTCTTC. It codes for CASGVGDRGYNEQFF.

About this clone itself: One end of the junction fails to match germline, which may point to a read error. The sample contains more than one DNA sequence encoding this CDR3. The CDR3 DNA is TGCGCCAGCAGCCAAGGGGGCCACGGATCCTATAATTCCCCCCTCCACTTT. Amino acids: CASSQGGHGSYNSPLHF. The chain employs TRBV4-3 and TRBJ1-6; TRBD1 might be the D (5 bases). Germline-derived CDR1 and CDR2 are LGHNA and YSLEER. CDR3 length: 17 amino acids.

The rearrangement links TRBV30 to TRBJ2-7, with TRBD2 matching over 8 bases. Trimming took 8 bases from V and 2 from J; bases not matched to a gene: 14. Germline CDR1 GTSNPN, CDR2 SVGIG (reference sequence). CDR3 size: 15 residues. This CDR3 reads CAQLKVKRGTYEQYF. The CDR3 DNA reads TGTGCCCAACTAAAGGTCAAGCGGGGGACCTACGAGCAGTACTTC.

This clone was recorded only once. V gene TRBV19 combines with J gene TRBJ1-6; D may be TRBD1 (5 bases). Germline lookup yields CDR1 LNHDA and CDR2 SQIVND (reference sequence). The germline V and J ends were trimmed by 10 bases and 6 bases, with 16 bases remaining between them. CDR3 size: 14 residues. The CDR3 reads CATRGGVFNSPLHF. The CDR3 DNA follows: TGTGCCACCCGCGGGGGGGTCTTTAATTCACCCCTCCACTTT.

V usage is TRBV29-1 and J usage is TRBJ1-1; maybe TRBD1 (5 bases). The CDR3 loop spans 14 amino acids. V lost 6 bases to trimming and J lost 4 bases, with 18 bases between them. Per germline, CDR1 SQVTM and CDR2 ANQGSEA. DNA of the CDR3: TGCAGCGTAATGGGACTCCTTGGGGGCACTGAAGCTTTCTTT. As protein: CSVMGLLGGTEAFF.

J is TRBJ2-5 and V is TRBV11-2; 14 bases line up with TRBD2. V lost 3 bases to trimming and J lost 5 bases; unmatched junction nucleotides: 2. The CDR3 contains 15 residues. Per the germline V gene, CDR1 is SGHAT and CDR2 is FQNNGV. The CDR3 reads CASSLGLAGDETQYF. CDR3 bases: TGTGCCAGCAGCTTGGGACTAGCGGGAGATGAGACCCAGTACTTC.

The V and J genes are TRBV9 and TRBJ2-5, with D perhaps TRBD2 (5 bases). V dropped 0 bases and J dropped 5 bases, with 11 bases sitting between them. The length of the CDR3 is 14 residues. Germline V lookup: CDR1 SGDLS, CDR2 YYNGEE. The CDR3 bases are TGTGCCAGCAGCGTAGTGCCTAGCCCGGAGACCCAGTACTTC. Translated: CASSVVPSPETQYF. Full variable domain (outside the CDR3, taken from reference TRBV9 and TRBJ2-5): DSGVTQTPKHLITATGQRVTLRCSPRSGDLSVYWYQQSLDQGLQFLIQYYNGEERAKGNILERFSAQQFPDLHSELNLSSLELGDSALYFCASSVVPSPETQYFGPGTRLLVL.